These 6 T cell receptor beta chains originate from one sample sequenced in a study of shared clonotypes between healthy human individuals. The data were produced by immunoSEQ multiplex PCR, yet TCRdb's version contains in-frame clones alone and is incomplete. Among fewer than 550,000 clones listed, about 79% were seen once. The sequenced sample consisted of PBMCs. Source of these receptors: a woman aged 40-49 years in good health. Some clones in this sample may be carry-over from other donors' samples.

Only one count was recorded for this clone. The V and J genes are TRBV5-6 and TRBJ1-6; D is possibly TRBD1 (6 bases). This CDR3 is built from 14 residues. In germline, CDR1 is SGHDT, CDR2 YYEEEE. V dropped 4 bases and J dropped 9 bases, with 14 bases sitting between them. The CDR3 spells CASSQTRGGSPLHF. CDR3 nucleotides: TGTGCCAGCAGCCAAACGAGGGGGGGTTCACCCCTCCACTTT. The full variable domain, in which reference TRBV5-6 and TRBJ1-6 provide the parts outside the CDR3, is DAGVTQSPTHLIKTRGQQVTLRCSPKSGHDTVSWYQQALGQGPQFIFQYYEEEERQRGNFPDRFSGHQFPNYSSELNVNALLLGDSALYLCASSQTRGGSPLHFGNGTRLTVT.

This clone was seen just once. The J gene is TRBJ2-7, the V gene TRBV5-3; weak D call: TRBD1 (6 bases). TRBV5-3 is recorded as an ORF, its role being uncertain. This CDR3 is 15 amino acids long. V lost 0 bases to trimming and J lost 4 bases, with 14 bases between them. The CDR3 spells CARSLVRTEKYEQYF. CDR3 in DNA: TGTGCCAGAAGCTTGGTTCGGACAGAAAAGTACGAGCAGTACTTC.

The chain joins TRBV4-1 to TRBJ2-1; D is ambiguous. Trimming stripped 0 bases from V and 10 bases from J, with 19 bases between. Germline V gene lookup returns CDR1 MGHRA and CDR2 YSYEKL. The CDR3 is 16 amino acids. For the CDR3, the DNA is TGCGCCAGCAGCCAAGAAGGTGGGCAGGTCGTTGTGGAGCAGTTCTTC. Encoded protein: CASSQEGGQVVVEQFF.

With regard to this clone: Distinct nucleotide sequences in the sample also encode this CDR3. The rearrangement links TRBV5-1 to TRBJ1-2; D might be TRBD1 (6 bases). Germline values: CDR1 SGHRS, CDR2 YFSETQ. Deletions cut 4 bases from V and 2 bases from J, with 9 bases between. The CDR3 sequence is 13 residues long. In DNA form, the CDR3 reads TGCGCCAGCAGCGAGGACAGAAACTATGGCTACACCTTC. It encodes CASSEDRNYGYTF.

CDR3 bases: TGTGCCAGCAGAGCGGGAGGGGCGAACACCGGGGAGCTGTTTTTT. It specifies CASRAGGANTGELFF. The chain employs TRBV6-6 and TRBJ2-2, with 10 positions matching TRBD2. Trimming took 6 bases from V and 0 from J; bases not matched to a gene: 1. CDR3 size: 15 residues. The germline gives CDR1 MNHNY, CDR2 SVGAGI (reference sequence).

The CDR3 nucleotides read TGTGCCAGCAGCTTAGGGGGTCCAGATACGCAGTATTTT. Its translation is CASSLGGPDTQYF. This sequence joins TRBV7-2 and TRBJ2-3; no definite D call. This CDR3 spans 13 amino acids. Deletions cut 1 base from V and 4 bases from J, with 6 bases between. The germline V gene has CDR1 SGHTA and CDR2 FQGNSA.